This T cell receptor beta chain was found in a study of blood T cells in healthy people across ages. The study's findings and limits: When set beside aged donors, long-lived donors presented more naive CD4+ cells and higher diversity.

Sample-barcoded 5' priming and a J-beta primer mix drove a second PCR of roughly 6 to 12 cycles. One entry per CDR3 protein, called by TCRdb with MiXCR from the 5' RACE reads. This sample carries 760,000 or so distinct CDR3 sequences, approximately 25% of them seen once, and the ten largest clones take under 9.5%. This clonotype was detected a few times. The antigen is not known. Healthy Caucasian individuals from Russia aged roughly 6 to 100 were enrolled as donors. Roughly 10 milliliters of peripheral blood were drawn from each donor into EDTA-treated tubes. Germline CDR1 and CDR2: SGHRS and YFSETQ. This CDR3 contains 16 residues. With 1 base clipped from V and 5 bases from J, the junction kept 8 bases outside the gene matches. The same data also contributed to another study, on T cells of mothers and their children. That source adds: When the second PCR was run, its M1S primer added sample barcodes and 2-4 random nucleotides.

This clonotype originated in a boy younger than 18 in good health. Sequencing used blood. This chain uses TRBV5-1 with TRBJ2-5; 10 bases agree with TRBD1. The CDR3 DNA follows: TGCGCCAGCAGCTTGACCGGGACAGGGGTTTTGGAGACCCAGTACTTC. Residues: CASSLTGTGVLETQYF. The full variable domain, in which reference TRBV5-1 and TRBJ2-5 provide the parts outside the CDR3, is KAGVTQTPRYLIKTRGQQVTLSCSPISGHRSVSWYQQTPGQGLQFLFEYFSETQRNKGNFPGRFSGRQFSNSRSEMNVSTLELGDSALYLCASSLTGTGVLETQYFGPGTRLLVL.